This T cell receptor (beta chain) was identified in a study of blood T cell repertoires in COVID-19. Per germline, CDR1 PRHDT and CDR2 FYEKMQ (reference sequence). There are 16 residues in the CDR3. V was clipped by 4 bases and J by 10 bases; unmatched bases: 12. Clones were sequenced by immunoSEQ multiplex PCR, and TCRdb holds only the in-frame ones, with some missing. The sample has about 260,000 clones, around 84% seen once; the top ten hold roughly 4%. The V and J genes are TRBV13 and TRBJ2-1; TRBD1 aligns across 11 bases. This sequence originates from a man between 60 and 75 years old with acute or convalescent COVID-19. Material: peripheral blood. The CDR3 here is CASSSPGQGGIWEQFF. CDR3 coding DNA: TGTGCCAGCAGCTCTCCGGGACAGGGGGGAATTTGGGAGCAGTTCTTC.